This record concerns one TCR beta chain sequence. Its antigen is not known. The data belong to a study of Ad26.COV2.S vaccination and SARS-CoV-2 variants. Study overall: The donor was enrolled in the Ad26.COV2.S arm of the COV1001 trial. Ad26.COV2.S shots went into the muscle once or twice, 56 days apart. Regarding the study as a whole: After vaccination, reports described spike-specific CD8+ and CD4+ T cell responses as showing substantial breadth. Vaccine recipients and placebo recipients showed similar non-spike TCR breadth.

V was pared by 9 bases and J by 1 base, with 5 bases of the junction left unmatched. The CDR3 loop spans 14 amino acids. In germline, CDR1 is SGHTA, CDR2 FQGNSA. The treatment denotes: roughly 19 received Ad26.COV2.S at low or high dose, single or two shots; about 5 received placebo; per-sample allocation not given. Samples were taken on day 63 after the first vaccine or placebo injection. TCRdb keeps only in-frame clones here, not all; method: immunoSEQ multiplex PCR. The sample holds 300,000 to 350,000 clones, roughly 90% seen once. This chain uses TRBV7-2 with TRBJ2-2; 7 nucleotides agree with TRBD1. The source was peripheral blood, collected in a trial of Ad26.COV2.S vaccine versus placebo. The TCR originated in a person between 18 and 59 years old who received the Ad26.COV2.S COVID-19 vaccine or a placebo. The CDR3 spells CASLDRVNTGELFF. CDR3 DNA sequence: TGTGCCAGTTTAGACAGGGTGAACACCGGGGAGCTGTTTTTT.